This T cell receptor (beta chain) was sequenced in a study of CD4 T cells in relation to SARS-CoV-2 and coronaviruses (dated by TCRdb to the early 2020s). For the study in its entirety: In the ViraFEST assay, PBMCs were grown with antigen for approximately 11 days, and TCR beta CDR3s were then sequenced to identify antigen-specific clonal expansions. A median age of around 37 years, with a range of 21 to 72 years, was recorded for the full convalescent cohort of over ten patients. Patient-derived lymphoblastoid cell lines were used to map the HLA restriction of shared crossreactive spike epitopes. The study assessed, at the TCR clonotype level, memory CD4+ T cell crossreactivity between SARS-CoV-2 and common cold coronavirus spike proteins. Expansion assays from other donors in the study were sequenced with a different, Illumina-based TCR-beta assay. The roughly twelve convalescent patients included 8 males and 4 females; two subjects were Hispanic. Samples from three pre-COVID donors and the naive versus memory experiments were sequenced with the Adaptive Biotechnologies TCR-sequencing kit; other data were Illumina-based.

Naive and memory CD4+ T cells were separated from cryopreserved PBMCs by CD4 enrichment followed by EasySep naive CD4+ T cell enrichment. Sorted naive or memory CD4+ T cells (more than 85,000) were cultured 1:1 with T cell-depleted PBMCs and CEF peptides for over eight days. In general, triplicate replicate wells were used for every peptide culture condition. Ficoll-Paque PLUS gradient centrifugation was used to isolate PBMCs from either whole blood or leukapheresis product. PBMCs were either used fresh in the expansion assay or cryopreserved at -140 degrees C. The QIAamp Micro DNA Kit was used to extract genomic DNA from the CD4+ T cells. CEF-cultured naive and memory CD4+ T cell DNA received survey-level immunoSEQ TCR-beta sequencing. From the authors' description of their analysis: During preprocessing, nonproductive sequences were removed, as were CDR3s that did not start with C, did not end with F or W, or were shorter than 7 amino acids. The MANAFEST web app was used to call antigen-specific clonotypes on the basis of expansion compared with the reference and with other culture wells. To be counted as positive, a clone had to show significant expansion compared with the reference culture, at an FDR below 0.05, in 2 of 3 replicate wells. To be called positive, a clone also had to show significant expansion compared with every other tandem well and an odds ratio greater than 5. Cultured and uncultured naive and memory CD4+ repertoires were searched for CDR3s previously identified as spike- and CEF-reactive. CDR3 homology was measured as pairwise Levenshtein distance, computed with the stringdist R package after trimming three terminal residues from each end. Sourced from immuneACCESS, this table was stored by TCRdb with only in-frame sequences that have V and J called. A share of the clones is absent; for the studies checked, an unresolved V gene accounts for under half, and the remainder has no known explanation. The DNA gave D and trimming, while V, J and clone size come from that table. The sample contains some 44,000 clones, roughly 80% of them found a single time. 1.4% of the sample lies in the top ten.

Concerning this clone: No antigen is known for it. Per-base quality was not reported, and no clone a single base away is much larger than it.

Findings and caveats that apply to the study as a whole: Significantly weaker SARS-CoV-2-driven expansion was shown by crossreactive clones than by monoreactive clones, consistent with antigenic imprinting. Naive versus memory sequencing indicated that memory recall responses, rather than primary responses primed during culture, are detected by the assay. No donor contributed both pre-pandemic and post-infection samples, which limited tracing the source of pre-existing responses. Roughly 65% of donors had memory CD4+ clonotypes that crossrecognized SARS-CoV-2 and at least one common cold coronavirus spike. Because the crossreactivity analysis focused on spike protein, crossreactivity against other viral proteins was not assessed. Small numbers of patients and of tested TCRs limited the study.

Trimming takes 3 bases from V and 11 bases from J, and the germline ends sit 16 bases apart. The CDR3, from cysteine to phenylalanine, totals 14 residues. Of all the DNA, just the CDR3 is kept, 42 bases in frame from base 1. In the germline V gene (reference sequence), CDR1 corresponds to LGHDT and CDR2 to YNNKEL. This receptor was taken from an adult with COVID-19. The sequencing sample was made of naive CD4+ T cells from PBMCs, cultured in vitro. Interpreted using the paper, the cell subset or site label stands for: naive CD4+ T cells isolated by negative enrichment. The rearranged segments are TRBV3-1 (or the pseudogene TRBV3-2) and TRBJ1-4; a weak D assignment points to TRBD1 (6 bases agree). The nucleotides read TGTGCCAGCAGCCATGGCACGGCCCAGGGGAAACTGTTTTTT. Its translation is CASSHGTAQGKLFF.